The next 11 T cell receptor beta chains were all read from a single sample in a study of CD8+ T cells in alopecia areata. Extracted RNA was reverse transcribed into cDNA, the sequencing template. Profiled with immunoSEQ multiplex PCR; TCRdb holds only in-frame clones, not every one. The repertoire holds over 120,000 clones, with roughly 53% as singletons. This material consisted of CD4+ T cells sorted from blood, taken at week 0. Source of these receptors: a human donor with alopecia areata.

This clone has more than one count but fewer than ten. The chain combines TRBV7-2 with TRBJ1-2; 8 positions agree with TRBD1. Germline loops: CDR1 SGHTA, CDR2 FQGNSA. With V trimmed by 1 base and J by 8 bases, 6 bases remained unmatched. The length of the CDR3 is 14 residues. The CDR3 coding sequence is TGTGCCAGCAGCTTAGGGGACAGGCTCTGGGGCTACACCTTC. As protein: CASSLGDRLWGYTF.

The chain joins TRBV7-2 to TRBJ2-3; 11 bases fit TRBD2. Germline V gene sequence: CDR1 SGHTA, CDR2 FQGNSA. V lost 5 bases and J lost 10; bases outside the gene matches: 11. CDR3 size: 15 residues. This CDR3 reads CASSPTSGGAGSQYF. The CDR3 DNA is TGTGCCAGCAGCCCCACTAGCGGGGGCGCGGGGTCGCAGTATTTT.

The chain carries TRBV2 and TRBJ2-5; D not resolved. Germline CDR1 and CDR2: SNHLY and FYNNEI. Trimming took off 5 bases at V and 0 bases at J, with 1 base between the two ends. CDR3 length equals 11 residues. The CDR3 sequence is CASSYQETQYF. The CDR3, as DNA: TGTGCCAGCAGTTACCAAGAGACCCAGTACTTC.

The chain has TRBV9 and TRBJ2-2, with a tentative D call TRBD2 (6 bases). Trimming removed 0 bases at V and 1 base at J, with 13 bases between. Per the germline V gene, CDR1 is SGDLS and CDR2 is YYNGEE. CDR3 length: 17 residues. The CDR3 protein is CASSVAPQGGNTGELFF. CDR3 sequence (DNA): TGTGCCAGCAGCGTAGCCCCTCAGGGAGGGAACACCGGGGAGCTGTTTTTT.

V and J are TRBV4-3 and TRBJ1-5, with D uncertain. The CDR3 is 13 amino acids. CDR1 is LGHNA, CDR2 YSLEER, per germline. Between the trimmed V and J ends, which lost 0 bases and 6 bases, there was a span of 6 bases. The CDR3 here is CASSQDGRQPQHF. The CDR3 DNA is TGCGCCAGCAGCCAAGACGGGCGTCAGCCCCAGCATTTT.

The V and J genes are TRBV7-2 and TRBJ2-7, with D unresolved. Trimming took 8 bases from V and 3 from J, leaving 8 bases between them. The CDR3 sequence is 11 residues long. Germline CDR1 is SGHTA and CDR2 is FQGNSA. CDR3 loop: CASGPFYEQYF. The DNA for the CDR3 is TGTGCCAGCGGTCCTTTCTACGAGCAGTACTTC.

This clone occurred a few times. The rearrangement joins TRBV5-1 to TRBJ2-6; D is perhaps TRBD1 (6 bases). This CDR3 has 14 amino acids. V shed 4 bases and J shed 4 bases, with 9 bases lying between them. The V gene's germline CDR1 is SGHRS and CDR2 YFSETQ. Here the CDR3 reads CASSQGTGANVLTF. In nucleotides, the CDR3 is TGCGCCAGCAGCCAGGGGACCGGGGCCAACGTCCTGACTTTC.

This chain uses TRBV7-2 with TRBJ2-7; 13 nucleotides match TRBD2. J lost 2 bases, V lost 4 bases, and 2 bases had no gene match. The CDR3 is 15 residues long. Germline V gene data show CDR1 as SGHTA and CDR2 as FQGNSA. In nucleotides, the CDR3 is TGTGCCAGCAGCTCGGGACTAGCGGGGACCTACGAGCAGTACTTC. Protein sequence: CASSSGLAGTYEQYF.

V and J are TRBV2 and TRBJ2-5; 7 nucleotides align to TRBD2. CDR1 is SNHLY and CDR2 is FYNNEI in the germline V gene. This CDR3 contains 12 residues. With V trimmed by 4 bases and J by 5 bases, 1 base remained unmatched. The CDR3 region is CASSGSGETQYF. The DNA for the CDR3 is TGTGCCAGCAGTGGTAGCGGGGAGACCCAGTACTTC.

This clone was counted once. The chain has TRBV30 and TRBJ2-1; D gene uncertain. The CDR3 length is 11 residues. The V end lost 0 bases, the J end lost 10 bases, and 7 bases lay between the germline ends. Per germline, CDR1 GTSNPN and CDR2 SVGIG (reference sequence). The CDR3 here is CAWSVAEEQFF. For the CDR3, the DNA is TGTGCCTGGAGTGTAGCCGAAGAGCAGTTCTTC.

This chain connects TRBV6-6 to TRBJ1-1, with D uncertain. This CDR3 has 16 amino acids. V was trimmed by 7 bases and J by 7 bases, leaving 25 bases between them. The germline gives CDR1 MNHNY, CDR2 SVGAGI (reference sequence). CDR3 in amino acids: CASTYDAGDLTGEAFF. For the CDR3, the DNA is TGTGCCAGCACCTACGACGCTGGGGATTTAACGGGTGAAGCTTTCTTT.